This TCR beta chain was obtained from a study of identical twins. The study, taken as a whole, reports: In zero-insertion analyses, partial confounding could arise from invariant MAIT and iNKT cells.

In its sample, this clonotype was seen many times. Its specificity is not known. TCRdb passed the 5' RACE reads through MiXCR, listing each CDR3 protein once. The data contain about 690,000 distinct CDR3 sequences, roughly 6.2% of them singletons. The CDR3 spans 22 residues. CDR1 and CDR2 (germline): LNHNV, YYDKDF (reference sequence). Trimming stripped 0 bases from V and 5 bases from J, with 32 bases between. The sample consisted of naive T cells sorted from blood. The receptor was isolated from a man younger than 30 in good health. The V call is TRBV15, the J call TRBJ1-5; a possible D gene is TRBD1 (5 bases). CDR3 residues: CATSRDPAFFRGLASRDQPQHF. The CDR3 DNA reads as TGTGCCACCAGCAGAGATCCGGCTTTTTTTAGGGGTTTAGCCAGTAGGGATCAGCCCCAGCATTTT.